This entry concerns a single T cell receptor (beta chain). What antigen it recognizes has not been identified. Base qualities are not recorded, but no much larger clone differs from it by a single base. These data are taken from a study of blood T cell repertoires in COVID-19 (dated by TCRdb to the early 2020s). Concerning the study at large: Samples covering the acute and convalescent phases of COVID-19 were provided by collaborators in the United States, Italy and Spain. The prospective study material was composed of cDNA or gDNA derived from T cells, B-cell-depleted T cells, or PBMCs. The dataset comprised deeply sampled blood TCRbeta repertoires from subjects exposed to, actively infected with, or recovered from COVID-19. The repertoires were released in a freely available public database intended as a resource for research on the immune response to SARS-CoV-2. The samples were drawn from two sources: the first 160 participants of the ongoing ImmuneRACE study, and 1,254 subjects contributed by 6 global collaborators. A de-identified subject ID, COVID-19 status, age in years and sex were almost always included in the sample metadata. HLA class I and class II types, where available, came from metadata supplied by the sample provider rather than from assay-based typing. The study at large found these results: The amount of clinical and demographic metadata varied by source and participant and was provided uncurated.

V is cut back by 3 bases and J by 2 bases, with 3 bases in the junction unmatched. Counted from cysteine to phenylalanine, this CDR3 has 16 amino acids. The CDR3 DNA has 48 bases and is translated from base 1. CDR1 MGHRA and CDR2 YSYEKL were looked up in the germline V gene. The immunoSEQ Assay, a bias-controlled multiplex PCR, was used to amplify TCRbeta CDR3 regions from genomic DNA. On the authors' methods: Within the assay, amplification of reference gene primers was used to estimate how many nucleated cells each sample contained. To quantify the absolute abundance of each unique TCRbeta CDR3 rearrangement, sequence reads were collapsed and filtered. For each sample, productive Simpson clonality was calculated as the square root of Simpson's diversity index over productive rearrangements. This immuneACCESS table, as held by TCRdb, lists in-frame sequences with V and J called but not all clones. Of the missing ones, under half trace to an unresolved V gene in checked studies; the others have no known cause. That table furnishes V, J and clone size, whereas the DNA furnished D and trimming. For this sample the table gives tens of thousands of clones, of which about 82% were detected only once. 5% to 6.5% of the sample is held by the ten biggest clonotypes.

The collaborating institutions used their own protocols to collect whole blood in K2EDTA tubes. For TCRbeta analysis, collaborators shipped samples as frozen whole blood, isolated PBMCs, or DNA extracted from either of those sample types. Sequencing used peripheral blood. This chain is built from TRBV4-1 and TRBJ1-5, and TRBD1 aligns with 11 junction nucleotides. The source is a man in his 70s with acute or convalescent COVID-19. The CDR3 amino acid sequence is: CASSQGQGGGNQPQHF. At the DNA level, the sequence is TGCGCCAGCAGCCAGGGACAGGGGGGTGGCAATCAGCCCCAGCATTTT.